The entry that follows covers one T cell receptor (beta chain) sequence. Its antigen is not known. The data were obtained in a study of somatic mutations in cytotoxic T cells in rheumatoid arthritis. General observations from the study: The slight TRBV07 underrepresentation in rheumatoid arthritis patients received no adjustment for multiple comparisons.

CDR3 length: 15 residues. Trimming cost V 2 bases and J 4 bases, with 15 bases left between them. Per the germline V gene, CDR1 is MNHEY and CDR2 is SMNVEV (reference sequence). Authors' analysis steps: Rarely, patient CD8+ clones larger than 1% corresponded to published virus-specific TCRB sequences. Clones were read by immunoSEQ multiplex PCR, and TCRdb kept only the in-frame ones, dropping some. The D gene and trimming were derived from the DNA, and the V and J assignments and clone size from that table. The sample carries around 29,000 clones, 75% to 85% recorded once. The sample taken for sequencing was CD8+ T cells sorted from blood. The origin of this receptor is an adult with rheumatoid arthritis. V is TRBV27 and J is TRBJ2-7; D is possibly TRBD1 or TRBD2 (6 bases each). CDR3 sequence reads: CASSLGAGGGYEQYF. The DNA for the CDR3 is TGTGCCAGCAGTTTAGGGGCAGGAGGGGGGTACGAGCAGTACTTC.